The 2 T cell receptor beta chains given below trace back to one sample, sequenced in a study of CD8 T cells in ankylosing spondylitis. TCRdb reanalysed the 5' RACE reads using MiXCR and keeps one entry per CDR3 protein. The sample includes roughly 250,000 distinct CDR3 sequences, about 9.1% of them seen just once. The material sequenced was blood, either unsorted or a sorted T cell fraction (not recorded which). The source is a male donor with ankylosing spondylitis or in good health (not recorded which).

This clonotype was detected ten times or more. The chain joins TRBV7-2 to TRBJ1-4; unclear D gene. The CDR3 consists of 13 residues. Germline CDR1 SGHTA, CDR2 FQGNSA. With 7 bases removed from V and 4 bases from J, the gap between germline ends came to 10 bases. The CDR3 loop is CASTVGNNEKLFF. The DNA of the CDR3 is TGTGCCAGCACCGTTGGCAATAATGAAAAACTGTTTTTT.

The CDR3 bases are TGTGCCAGCAGTTTACGTCCCTCGGGGGGGGAGCGTCCCTACAATGAGCAGTTCTTC. Protein product: CASSLRPSGGERPYNEQFF. V is TRBV27 and J is TRBJ2-1; 8 nucleotides match TRBD2. Germline V gene sequence: CDR1 MNHEY, CDR2 SMNVEV (reference sequence). The CDR3 runs to 19 residues. V was pared by 2 bases and J by 2 bases, with 14 bases of the junction left unmatched.